The next 3 T cell receptor beta chains were all read from a single sample in a study of shared clonotypes between healthy human individuals. The method was immunoSEQ multiplex PCR; TCRdb's version includes in-frame clones alone and lacks a portion of them. This repertoire shows about 1 million clones, around 75% found once; its top ten account for about 1.5%. The sequenced sample was memory CD4+ T cells sorted from blood. The subset: CD45RA-negative fraction. The receptors shown here come from a man between 18 and 29 years old in good health.

The V call is TRBV27, the J call TRBJ2-7; 7 positions match TRBD2. Germline trimming cut 6 bases from V and 0 bases from J; bases unmatched to any gene: 8. The CDR3 is 15 amino acids. CDR1 MNHEY and CDR2 SMNVEV come from the germline V gene (reference sequence). The CDR3 bases are TGTGCCAGCAGATTACTAGCGCTAGGCTCCTACGAGCAGTACTTC. Its protein is CASRLLALGSYEQYF.

The gene calls are TRBV5-1 and TRBJ2-2; the D gene could be TRBD1 or TRBD2 (5 bases each). Germline V lookup: CDR1 SGHRS, CDR2 YFSETQ. V lost 1 base and J lost 8, with 12 bases in between. The CDR3 extends over 14 amino acids. The CDR3 loop is CASSLYGARGELFF. CDR3 DNA sequence: TGCGCCAGCAGCTTGTACGGGGCTCGGGGGGAGCTGTTTTTT.

The chain is built from TRBV7-2 and TRBJ2-7, with TRBD1 identical over 7 bases. Germline values: CDR1 SGHTA, CDR2 FQGNSA. The CDR3 has 15 amino acids. The J segment lost 1 base and the V segment lost 8 bases, leaving 11 bases of the junction unmatched. This chain's CDR3 is CASGRQGTGSYEQYF. CDR3 coding DNA: TGTGCCAGCGGACGACAGGGTACGGGGTCCTACGAGCAGTACTTC.